This TCR beta chain originates from a study of shared clonotypes between healthy human individuals. Trimming stripped 4 bases from V and 9 bases from J, with 13 bases between. The germline gives CDR1 SGHAT, CDR2 FQNNGV. The CDR3 spans 14 residues. Sequencing used immunoSEQ multiplex PCR; TCRdb keeps in-frame clones, though not all of them. The sample holds about 1 million clones; about 75% are singletons and the top ten take approximately 1.3%. Sequenced: memory CD4+ T cells sorted from blood. Subset: CD45RA-negative fraction. J is TRBJ1-6 and V is TRBV11-2, with D perhaps TRBD1 (5 bases). The clonotype was recovered from a man aged 18 to 35 in good health. CDR3 region: CASSSTRGLSPLHF. CDR3 nucleotides: TGTGCCAGCAGCTCCACGAGGGGTCTTTCACCCCTCCACTTT. Filled out from reference TRBV11-2 and TRBJ1-6, the complete variable domain reads EAGVAQSPRYKIIEKRQSVAFWCNPISGHATLYWYQQILGQGPKLLIQFQNNGVVDDSQLPKDRFSAERLKGVDSTLKIQPAKLEDSAVYLCASSSTRGLSPLHFGNGTRLTVT.